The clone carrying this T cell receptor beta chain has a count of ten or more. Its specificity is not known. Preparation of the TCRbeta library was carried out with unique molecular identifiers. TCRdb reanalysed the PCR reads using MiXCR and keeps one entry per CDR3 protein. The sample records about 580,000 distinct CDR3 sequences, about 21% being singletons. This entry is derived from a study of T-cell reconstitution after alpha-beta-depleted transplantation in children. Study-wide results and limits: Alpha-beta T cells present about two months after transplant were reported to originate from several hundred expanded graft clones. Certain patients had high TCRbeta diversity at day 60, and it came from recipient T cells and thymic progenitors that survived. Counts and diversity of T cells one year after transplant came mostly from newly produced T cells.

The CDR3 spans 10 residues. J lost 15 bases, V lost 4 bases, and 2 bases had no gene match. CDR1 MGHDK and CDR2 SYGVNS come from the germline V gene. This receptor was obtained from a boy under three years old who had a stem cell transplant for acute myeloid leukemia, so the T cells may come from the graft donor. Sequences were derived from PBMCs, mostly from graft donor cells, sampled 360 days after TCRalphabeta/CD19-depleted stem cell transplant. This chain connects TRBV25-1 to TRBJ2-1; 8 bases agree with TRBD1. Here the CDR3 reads CASSGDRMFF. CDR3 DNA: TGTGCCAGCAGTGGGGACAGGATGTTCTTC.